This record covers a single T cell receptor (beta chain). These data come from a study of CD8 T cells in Susac syndrome. In germline, CDR1 is LNHDA, CDR2 SQIVND (reference sequence). CDR3 length: 15 amino acids. With V trimmed by 6 bases and J by 0 bases, 5 bases remained unmatched. RNA amounts of roughly 0.45 to 1 ug underwent reverse transcription with random hexamers. TCRdb analysed the immunoSEQ multiplex PCR reads with MiXCR anew, one entry per CDR3 protein. This sample has about 150,000 distinct CDR3 sequences, with approximately 93% found just once. J is TRBJ2-5 and V is TRBV19; TRBD1 matches 9 bases. The source is a human donor with multiple sclerosis. Sequencing used CD8+ T cells from PBMCs. CDR3 sequence reads: CASRDRGSYQETQYF. The CDR3 DNA reads TGTGCCAGTAGGGACAGGGGATCGTACCAAGAGACCCAGTACTTC.